This T cell receptor (beta chain) emerged from a study of T cells expressing NK-cell markers. Study summary: There were seven HCMV-seropositive donors and one seronegative donor among the eight sequenced.

The CDR3 is made up of 14 amino acids. Germline V gene lookup returns CDR1 MNHEY and CDR2 SMNVEV (reference sequence). TCRdb reprocessed the 5' RACE reads and stores each CDR3 protein as one record, lacking DNA. The sample table includes about 390,000 distinct CDR3 sequences. This clonotype originated in a woman aged 50 to 60 in good health. V gene TRBV27 combines with J gene TRBJ1-2; the TCRdb D gene call, TRBD1, has no DNA to confirm it. The source material was blood T cells: a sorted CD56 or NKG2C T cell subset, CD4+ or CD8+ T cells, or bulk PBMC T cells (not recorded which). CDR3: CASSLRQGIGGYTF.